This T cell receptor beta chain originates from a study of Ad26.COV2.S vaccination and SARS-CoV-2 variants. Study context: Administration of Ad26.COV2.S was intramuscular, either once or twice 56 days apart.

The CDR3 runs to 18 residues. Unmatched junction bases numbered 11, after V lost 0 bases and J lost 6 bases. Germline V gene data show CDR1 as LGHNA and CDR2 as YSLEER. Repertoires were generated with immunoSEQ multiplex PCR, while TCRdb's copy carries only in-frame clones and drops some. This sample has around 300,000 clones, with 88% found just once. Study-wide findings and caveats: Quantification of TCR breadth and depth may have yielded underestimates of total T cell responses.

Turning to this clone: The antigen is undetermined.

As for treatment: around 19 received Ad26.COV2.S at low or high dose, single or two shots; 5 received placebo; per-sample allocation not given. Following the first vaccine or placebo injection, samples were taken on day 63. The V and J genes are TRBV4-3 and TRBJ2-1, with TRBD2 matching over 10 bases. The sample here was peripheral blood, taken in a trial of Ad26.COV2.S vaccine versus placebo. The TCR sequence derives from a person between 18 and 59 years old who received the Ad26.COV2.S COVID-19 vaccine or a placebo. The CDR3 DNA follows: TGCGCCAGCAGCCAAGATGGGGCGGGGTCTAGCGGGGGCAATGAGCAGTTCTTC. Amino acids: CASSQDGAGSSGGNEQFF.